The 3 T cell receptor beta chains presented below share a single source sample, sequenced in a study of cytomegalovirus exposure and HLA in healthy donors. Assay used: immunoSEQ multiplex PCR; TCRdb lists only in-frame clones, some missing. The sample consists of fewer than 70,000 clones, roughly 96% of them appearing once. The sample consisted of PBMCs. These receptors were taken from a man aged 18 to 29 in good health and CMV-seronegative.

The chain couples TRBV28 to TRBJ1-5, with 10 bases matching TRBD1. The CDR3 loop spans 17 amino acids. Germline V lookup: CDR1 MDHEN, CDR2 SYDVKM. V was clipped by 6 bases and J by 0 bases; unmatched bases: 8. The CDR3 protein is CASRRQGARSSNQPQHF. The CDR3 DNA sequence: TGTGCCAGCAGAAGACAGGGGGCGAGGAGTAGCAATCAGCCCCAGCATTTT.

The rearrangement uses TRBV5-8 and TRBJ1-1, with 9 bases fitting TRBD1. Trimming took 0 bases from V and 4 from J; bases not matched to a gene: 1. The CDR3 has 14 residues. Germline lookup yields CDR1 SGHTS and CDR2 YDEGEE. CDR3 nucleotide sequence: TGTGCCAGCAGCTTGGGGACAGGGGCCACTGAAGCTTTCTTT. Its protein is CASSLGTGATEAFF.

CDR3 DNA: TGTGCCAGCAGTGCAACCGTATTAGGGACACCACAAGAGACCCAGTACTTC. It encodes CASSATVLGTPQETQYF. V is TRBV14 and J is TRBJ2-5; D possibly corresponds to TRBD1 (6 bases). The germline V gene encodes CDR1 SGHDN and CDR2 FVKESK. V lost 6 bases, J lost 2 bases, and 22 bases lay in between. The CDR3 is made up of 17 amino acids.